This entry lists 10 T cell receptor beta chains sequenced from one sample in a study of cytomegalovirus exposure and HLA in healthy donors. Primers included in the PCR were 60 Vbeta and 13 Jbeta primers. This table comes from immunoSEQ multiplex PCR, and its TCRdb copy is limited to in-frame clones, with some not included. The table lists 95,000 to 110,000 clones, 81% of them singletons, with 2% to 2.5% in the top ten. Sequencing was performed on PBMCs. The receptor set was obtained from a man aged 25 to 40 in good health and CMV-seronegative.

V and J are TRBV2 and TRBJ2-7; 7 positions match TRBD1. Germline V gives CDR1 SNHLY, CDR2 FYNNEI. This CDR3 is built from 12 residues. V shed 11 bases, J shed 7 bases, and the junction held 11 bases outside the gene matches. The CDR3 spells CAVEQGLREQYF. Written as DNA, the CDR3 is TGTGCCGTCGAACAGGGGCTTAGAGAGCAGTACTTC.

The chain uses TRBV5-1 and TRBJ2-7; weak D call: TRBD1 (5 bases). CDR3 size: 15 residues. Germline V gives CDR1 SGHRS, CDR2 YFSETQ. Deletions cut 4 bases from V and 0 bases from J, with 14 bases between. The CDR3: CASSQGDSRSYEQYF. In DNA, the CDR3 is TGCGCCAGCAGCCAAGGAGACAGCCGCTCCTACGAGCAGTACTTC.

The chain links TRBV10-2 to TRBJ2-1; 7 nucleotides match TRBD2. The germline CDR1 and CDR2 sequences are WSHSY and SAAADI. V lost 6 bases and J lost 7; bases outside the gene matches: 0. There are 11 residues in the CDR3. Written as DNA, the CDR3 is TGCGCCAGCAGGGGGGGGAATGAGCAGTTCTTC. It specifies CASRGGNEQFF.

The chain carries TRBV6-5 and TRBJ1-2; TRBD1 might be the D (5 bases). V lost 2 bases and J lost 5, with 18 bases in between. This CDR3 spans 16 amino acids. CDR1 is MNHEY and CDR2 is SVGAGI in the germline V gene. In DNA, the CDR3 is TGTGCCAGCAGTTACCGGGGGTATGACCCAGAATATGGCTACACCTTC. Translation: CASSYRGYDPEYGYTF.

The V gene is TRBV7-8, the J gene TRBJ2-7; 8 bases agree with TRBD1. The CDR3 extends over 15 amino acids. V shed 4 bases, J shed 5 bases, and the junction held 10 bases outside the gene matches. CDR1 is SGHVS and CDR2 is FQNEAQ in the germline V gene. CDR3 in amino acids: CASSSWGQAPNEQYF. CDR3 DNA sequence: TGTGCCAGCAGCTCCTGGGGACAGGCGCCCAACGAGCAGTACTTC.

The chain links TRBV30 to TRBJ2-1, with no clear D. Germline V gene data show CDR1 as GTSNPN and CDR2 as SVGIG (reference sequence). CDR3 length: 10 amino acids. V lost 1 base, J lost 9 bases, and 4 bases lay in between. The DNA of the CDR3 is TGTGCCTGGAGTGGCGGTGAGCAGTTCTTC. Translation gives CAWSGGEQFF.

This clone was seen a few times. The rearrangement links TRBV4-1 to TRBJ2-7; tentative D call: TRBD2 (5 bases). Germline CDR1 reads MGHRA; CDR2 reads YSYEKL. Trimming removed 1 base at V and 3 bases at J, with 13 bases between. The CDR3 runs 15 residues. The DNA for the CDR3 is TGCGCCAGCAGCCAAGTGGGTAGCGTGGGCTACGAGCAGTACTTC. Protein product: CASSQVGSVGYEQYF.

For the CDR3, the DNA is TGTGCTAGTGGCCTTAACCCCCGACTAGTACGTGCCGGGGAGCTGTTTTTT. This translates into CASGLNPRLVRAGELFF. The rearrangement links TRBV12-5 to TRBJ2-2, with D perhaps matching TRBD2 (6 bases). The CDR3 spans 17 residues. Germline V gene data show CDR1 as LGHNT and CDR2 as FRNRAP. V lost 6 bases to trimming and J lost 6 bases, with 23 bases between them.

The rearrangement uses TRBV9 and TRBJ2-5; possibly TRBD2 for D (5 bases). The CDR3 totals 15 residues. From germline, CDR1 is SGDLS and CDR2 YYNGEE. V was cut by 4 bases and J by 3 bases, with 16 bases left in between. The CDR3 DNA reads TGTGCCAGCAGCTTTAACCACGGGGATAAAGAGACCCAGTACTTC. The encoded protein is CASSFNHGDKETQYF. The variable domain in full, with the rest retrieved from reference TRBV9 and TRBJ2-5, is DSGVTQTPKHLITATGQRVTLRCSPRSGDLSVYWYQQSLDQGLQFLIQYYNGEERAKGNILERFSAQQFPDLHSELNLSSLELGDSALYFCASSFNHGDKETQYFGPGTRLLVL.

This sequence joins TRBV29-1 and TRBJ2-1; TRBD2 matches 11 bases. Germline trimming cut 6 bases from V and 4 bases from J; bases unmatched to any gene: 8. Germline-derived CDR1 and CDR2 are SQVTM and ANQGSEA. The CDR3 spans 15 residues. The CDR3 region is CSVAMTSGDYNEQFF. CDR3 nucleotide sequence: TGCAGCGTCGCCATGACTAGCGGGGATTACAATGAGCAGTTCTTC.